This TCR beta chain was captured in a study of T-cell memory formation after mild COVID-19. Background on the study: TCR clustering was largely donor specific.

From the 5' RACE reads, TCRdb called clonotypes with MiXCR, one entry per CDR3 protein. The table lists just over 400,000 distinct CDR3 sequences, more than 20% of them singletons. V was shortened by 7 bases and J by 1 base, with 10 bases between the two germline ends. The CDR3 covers 13 residues. The germline gives CDR1 MRHNA, CDR2 SNTAGT. This TCR was recovered from an adult woman who had mild COVID-19 (a few samples of this study predate the infection). Cell type and time point are not known. The rearrangement joins TRBV6-4 to TRBJ1-1; D call uncertain. Sequences were obtained from PBMCs or a T cell subset sorted from them (not recorded which). The CDR3 region is CASNKSGNTEAFF. As DNA, the CDR3 is TGTGCCAGCAACAAGTCGGGGAACACTGAAGCTTTCTTT.